This T cell receptor (beta chain) came from a study of T-cell memory formation after mild COVID-19. Background on the study: The TCR clusters were mostly specific to one donor.

CDR3 length: 15 residues. Germline-derived CDR1 and CDR2 are MDHEN and SYDVKM. The germline V and J ends were trimmed by 6 bases and 1 base, with 15 bases remaining between them. This clonotype came up a few times. Antigen unknown. Study-level findings and limits: Several responding clones turned up in pre-infection memory, indicating that cross-reactive memory may have taken part.

TCRdb re-derived calls from the 5' RACE reads in MiXCR, one entry per CDR3 protein. The sample includes 300,000 to 400,000 distinct CDR3 sequences, approximately 12% of them seen just once. The J gene is TRBJ1-1, the V gene TRBV28, with D perhaps TRBD1 (6 bases). The sequenced material came from PBMCs or a T cell subset sorted from them (not recorded which). The receptor's source is a man aged 18-30 years who had mild COVID-19 (a few samples of this study predate the infection). Cell type and time point are not known. CDR3 amino acids: CASSTTGYGNTEAFF. CDR3 sequence (DNA): TGTGCCAGCAGCACAACAGGGTACGGGAACACTGAAGCTTTCTTT.